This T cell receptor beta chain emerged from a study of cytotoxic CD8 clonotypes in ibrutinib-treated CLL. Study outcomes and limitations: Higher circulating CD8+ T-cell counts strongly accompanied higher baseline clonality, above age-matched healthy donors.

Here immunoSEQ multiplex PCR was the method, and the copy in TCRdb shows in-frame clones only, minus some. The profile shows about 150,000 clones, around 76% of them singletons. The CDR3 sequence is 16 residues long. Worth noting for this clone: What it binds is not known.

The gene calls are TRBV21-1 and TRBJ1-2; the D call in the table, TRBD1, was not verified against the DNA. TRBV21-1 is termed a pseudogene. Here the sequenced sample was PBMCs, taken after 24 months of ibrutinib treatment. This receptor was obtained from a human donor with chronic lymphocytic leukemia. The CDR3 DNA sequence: TGTGCCAGCAGCGCTCGCCGACAGTCCCCGATCTATGGCTACACCTTC. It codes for CASSARRQSPIYGYTF.